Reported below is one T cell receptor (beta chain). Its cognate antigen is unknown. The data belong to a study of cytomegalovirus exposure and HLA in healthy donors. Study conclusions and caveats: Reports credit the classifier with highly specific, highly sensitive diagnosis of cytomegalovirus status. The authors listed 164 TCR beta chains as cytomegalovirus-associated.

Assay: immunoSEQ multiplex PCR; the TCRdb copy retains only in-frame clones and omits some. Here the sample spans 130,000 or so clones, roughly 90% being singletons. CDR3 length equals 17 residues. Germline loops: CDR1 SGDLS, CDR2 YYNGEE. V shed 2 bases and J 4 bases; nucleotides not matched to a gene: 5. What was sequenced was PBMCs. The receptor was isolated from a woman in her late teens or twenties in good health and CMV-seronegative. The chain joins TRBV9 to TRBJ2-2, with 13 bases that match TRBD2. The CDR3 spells CASSVPGLAGVTGELFF. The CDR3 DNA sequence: TGTGCCAGCAGCGTTCCTGGACTAGCGGGAGTCACCGGGGAGCTGTTTTTT.